These 16 T cell receptor beta chains were sequenced from one sample in a study of cytomegalovirus exposure and HLA in healthy donors. The PCR had 60 Vbeta and 13 Jbeta primers. Measured with immunoSEQ multiplex PCR; TCRdb has only the in-frame clones, and not every one. Of some 110,000 clones listed, roughly an eighth are singletons. Sequencing was performed on PBMCs. The receptors stem from a man aged 35 to 55 in good health and CMV-seropositive.

The chain employs TRBV27 and TRBJ1-4; D perhaps matches TRBD1 (6 bases). V lost 6 bases to trimming and J lost 7 bases, with 18 bases between them. The CDR3 spans 15 residues. Germline CDR1 reads MNHEY; CDR2 reads SMNVEV (reference sequence). The CDR3 sequence: CASRAGTRGVEKLFF. Here the CDR3 DNA reads TGTGCCAGCAGGGCCGGGACACGAGGAGTTGAAAAACTGTTTTTT. Full variable domain (remainder filled in from reference TRBV27 and TRBJ1-4): EAQVTQNPRYLITVTGKKLTVTCSQNMNHEYMSWYRQDPGLGLRQIYYSMNVEVTDKGDVPEGYKVSRKEKRNFPLILESPSPNQTSLYFCASRAGTRGVEKLFFGSGTQLSVL.

This clone was picked up a small number of times. The chain is built from TRBV18 and TRBJ2-3; 8 nucleotides agree with TRBD1. The germline V gene encodes CDR1 KGHSH and CDR2 LQKENI. There are 14 residues in the CDR3. Trimming cost V 2 bases and J 4 bases; bases outside gene matches: 2. The chain's CDR3 is CASSPATGADTQYF. The DNA of the CDR3 is TGTGCCAGCTCACCAGCGACAGGGGCAGATACGCAGTATTTT.

This clone was detected a few times. The chain has TRBV5-4 and TRBJ2-3; 14 bases match TRBD2. V lost 0 bases and J lost 3; bases outside the gene matches: 6. This CDR3 comprises 18 residues. Germline V CDR1 and CDR2: SGHNT, YYREEE (reference sequence). The CDR3 DNA reads as TGTGCCAGCAGCTTGGACCCCGGGACTAGCGGGAGAACAGATACGCAGTATTTT. Translation gives CASSLDPGTSGRTDTQYF.

The rearrangement joins TRBV10-3 to TRBJ1-3, with D unclear. Per the germline V gene, CDR1 is ENHRY and CDR2 is SYGVKD. The CDR3 length is 14 residues. The V end was cut by 8 bases, the J end by 0 bases, with 11 bases between. CDR3 sequence reads: CAILRTGSGNTIYF. CDR3 bases: TGTGCCATCCTGCGGACTGGCTCTGGAAACACCATATATTTT.

V is TRBV5-4 and J is TRBJ1-1; tentative D call: TRBD1 (6 bases). The germline CDR1 and CDR2 sequences are SGHNT and YYREEE (reference sequence). Deletions cut 5 bases from V and 7 bases from J, with 18 bases between. The length of the CDR3 is 14 residues. The CDR3 here is CASRQVAGAVEAFF. DNA of the CDR3: TGTGCCAGCAGACAGGTGGCAGGGGCGGTTGAAGCTTTCTTT.

CDR3 protein: CASSPHRDSEQYF. As DNA, the CDR3 is TGTGCCAGCTCACCGCACAGGGATAGCGAGCAGTACTTC. The rearrangement links TRBV18 to TRBJ2-7, with D possibly TRBD1 on 6 matching bases. CDR3 size: 13 residues. V gave up 3 bases and J gave up 6 bases, with 12 bases separating them. Germline CDR1 is KGHSH and CDR2 is LQKENI.

The J gene is TRBJ2-7, the V gene TRBV15; 7 positions agree with TRBD1. V was pared by 2 bases and J by 2 bases, with 12 bases of the junction left unmatched. The CDR3 loop spans 17 amino acids. Germline assignment: CDR1 LNHNV and CDR2 YYDKDF (reference sequence). In DNA, the CDR3 is TGTGCCACCAGCAGAAACCCCCCGGGACAGATCACCTACGAGCAGTACTTC. It is translated as CATSRNPPGQITYEQYF.

The V gene is TRBV6-5, the J gene TRBJ2-7; TRBD1 matches 11 bases. Germline CDR1 and CDR2: MNHEY and SVGAGI. V lost 5 bases and J lost 2; bases outside the gene matches: 5. The CDR3 totals 15 residues. CDR3 amino acids: CASSPPGQGAYEQYF. In nucleotides, the CDR3 is TGTGCCAGCAGTCCCCCGGGACAGGGGGCCTACGAGCAGTACTTC.

This clone was recorded a few times. This chain joins TRBV5-1 and TRBJ1-3; 7 bases line up with TRBD1. The CDR3 length is 13 residues. The junction had 4 bases not matched to a gene; V was cut back by 5 bases and J by 5 bases. CDR1 and CDR2 from the germline V gene are SGHRS and YFSETQ. CDR3 DNA: TGCGCCAGCAGGTTACAGGGGAGAAACACCATATATTTT. Protein: CASRLQGRNTIYF.

A few counts support this clone. The chain joins TRBV19 to TRBJ1-1; D possibly corresponds to TRBD1 (5 bases). Per the germline V gene, CDR1 is LNHDA and CDR2 is SQIVND (reference sequence). CDR3 length equals 14 residues. V lost 5 bases and J lost 1, with 11 bases in between. The CDR3 spells CASSGKGPNTEAFF. CDR3 nucleotides: TGTGCCAGTAGTGGTAAGGGGCCGAACACTGAAGCTTTCTTT.

The CDR3 protein is CSVGQGKAYEQYF. The DNA for the CDR3 is TGCAGCGTCGGACAGGGGAAGGCCTACGAGCAGTACTTC. The chain couples TRBV29-1 to TRBJ2-7; 9 nucleotides agree with TRBD1. The J segment lost 2 bases and the V segment lost 6 bases, leaving 5 bases of the junction unmatched. CDR1 is SQVTM, CDR2 ANQGSEA, per germline. The CDR3 extends over 13 amino acids.

In its sample, this clone was seen a few times. J is TRBJ2-5 and V is TRBV25-1; the match to TRBD1 covers 7 bases. Germline CDR1 is MGHDK and CDR2 is SYGVNS. The CDR3 consists of 14 residues. J lost 3 bases, V lost 6 bases, and 7 bases had no gene match. The CDR3 sequence is CASSETGSKETQYF. CDR3 DNA: TGTGCCAGCAGCGAGACAGGGTCTAAAGAGACCCAGTACTTC.

This clone was recorded a few times. This rearrangement joins TRBV5-6 to TRBJ2-1; TRBD2 agrees at 11 bases. CDR1 and CDR2 (germline): SGHDT, YYEEEE. Trimming cost V 8 bases and J 5 bases; bases outside gene matches: 6. The CDR3 is made up of 14 amino acids. DNA for the CDR3: TGTGCCAGTAAACTAGCGGGAGCGAACAATGAGCAGTTCTTC. Amino acid sequence: CASKLAGANNEQFF.

This clone was seen more than once but under ten times. J is TRBJ1-1 and V is TRBV6-5; possible D gene TRBD1, 6 bases. Germline lookup yields CDR1 MNHEY and CDR2 SVGAGI. The CDR3 is 15 amino acids. V shed 3 bases and J shed 4 bases, with 15 bases lying between them. In nucleotides, the CDR3 is TGTGCCAGCAGTTATTCCAGGGGAGGGACCACTGAAGCTTTCTTT. Translated, it gives CASSYSRGGTTEAFF.

The rearrangement links TRBV7-2 to TRBJ1-2; the D gene is possibly TRBD1 (6 bases). The CDR3 consists of 15 residues. Germline CDR1 and CDR2: SGHTA and FQGNSA. V was pared by 5 bases and J by 7 bases, with 20 bases between. DNA of the CDR3: TGTGCCAGCAGCCCTCTGACAGGACTTCTCAGTGGCTACACCTTC. This gives the protein CASSPLTGLLSGYTF.

The chain uses TRBV4-1 and TRBJ2-1, with D possibly matching TRBD2 (5 bases). Trimming removed 4 bases at V and 3 bases at J, with 16 bases between. CDR1 is MGHRA and CDR2 is YSYEKL in the germline V gene. CDR3 length: 16 amino acids. Here the CDR3 DNA reads TGCGCCAGCAGCCGTGGTTCTCTGGGAGTCTACAATGAGCAGTTCTTC. Translation: CASSRGSLGVYNEQFF.